Shown below are 28 T cell receptor beta chains from a single sample sequenced in a study of T-cell reconstitution after alpha-beta-depleted transplantation in children (dated by TCRdb to the mid-2010s). The library was prepared using PCR. These reads were obtained on an Illumina HiSeq 2500. TCR library preparation used molecular barcoding, with unique molecular identifiers applied to normalize quantification of the TCRbeta repertoire. TCRdb applied fastp at Q25 and MiXCR to the public reads, then kept only in-frame beta chains. Rows with a matching CDR3 protein are joined into one entry that keeps the most common DNA and genes. This sample has some 240,000 distinct CDR3 sequences in its table, and approximately 9.7% of those were observed once. About 5.4% of the sample belongs to the ten largest clones. This specimen consisted of PBMCs from the stem cell graft donor, obtained from the stem cell graft. The source of these receptors is a human donor who donated a stem cell graft to a child with SCID.

This chain uses TRBV4-2 with TRBJ2-3; D possibly corresponds to TRBD2 (5 bases). Germline V gene sequence: CDR1 LGHNA, CDR2 YNFKEQ. The ends were cut back, 4 bases at V and 4 bases at J, with 12 bases in the middle. This CDR3 has 14 residues. This chain's CDR3 is CASSRGLTSDTQYF. The CDR3 DNA is TGTGCCAGCAGCCGCGGGCTCACCTCAGATACGCAGTATTTT.

This clonotype was seen repeatedly, ten times or more. The V call is TRBV7-2, the J call TRBJ1-1; D is undetermined. V lost 1 base, J lost 1 base, and 4 bases lay in between. The CDR3 is made up of 13 amino acids. The germline V gene encodes CDR1 SGHTA and CDR2 FQGNSA. CDR3 sequence: CASSLEANTEAFF. DNA of the CDR3: TGTGCCAGCAGCTTAGAGGCGAACACTGAAGCTTTCTTT. The full variable domain, in which reference TRBV7-2 and TRBJ1-1 provide the parts outside the CDR3, is GAGVSQSPSNKVTEKGKDVELRCDPISGHTALYWYRQSLGQGLEFLIYFQGNSAPDKSGLPSDRFSAERTGGSVSTLTIQRTQQEDSAVYLCASSLEANTEAFFGQGTRLTVV.

This clonotype was seen many times. The rearrangement links TRBV20-1 to TRBJ2-3; 12 nucleotides agree with TRBD2. Per the germline V gene, CDR1 is DFQATT and CDR2 is SNEGSKA (reference sequence). The CDR3 contains 17 residues. V dropped 5 bases and J dropped 4; count of bases not matched to a gene: 13. The DNA for the CDR3 is TGCAGTGCTCAAAAGGGGCTAGCGGGGGGGCGTGCAGATACGCAGTATTTT. Translated, it gives CSAQKGLAGGRADTQYF.

This clonotype was detected ten times or more. V is TRBV12-5 and J is TRBJ2-5; the D gene is possibly TRBD2 (6 bases). CDR1 and CDR2 (germline): LGHNT, FRNRAP. V lost 7 bases and J lost 0, with 18 bases in between. The CDR3 runs 16 residues. CDR3 DNA: TGTGCTAGTGATCACAAGGGACTGCCGTACCAAGAGACCCAGTACTTC. As protein: CASDHKGLPYQETQYF.

This clonotype was recorded many times. The genes are TRBV6-5 and TRBJ1-1; tentatively, D is TRBD1 (6 bases). Trimming pared 1 base from V and 4 bases from J, leaving 10 bases between. The CDR3 covers 14 residues. Germline-derived CDR1 and CDR2 are MNHEY and SVGAGI. For the CDR3, the DNA is TGTGCCAGCAGTTACTTTCAGGGGACCACTGAAGCTTTCTTT. This gives the protein CASSYFQGTTEAFF.

Many counts were recorded for this clonotype. This chain uses TRBV5-1 with TRBJ2-3; 9 bases are shared with TRBD1. The CDR3 length is 15 residues. CDR1 and CDR2 from the germline V gene are SGHRS and YFSETQ. Trimming cost V 4 bases and J 2 bases; bases outside gene matches: 5. The CDR3 bases are TGCGCCAGCAGCCCTGGACAGGGGCCCACAGATACGCAGTATTTT. It is translated as CASSPGQGPTDTQYF.

This clonotype showed up many times. The rearrangement links TRBV9 to TRBJ2-1, with TRBD2 identical over 12 bases. Germline trimming cut 3 bases from V and 6 bases from J; bases unmatched to any gene: 10. There are 17 residues in the CDR3. From germline, CDR1 is SGDLS and CDR2 YYNGEE. This chain's CDR3 is CASSALSLAGGRNEQFF. CDR3 DNA: TGTGCCAGCAGCGCCCTCTCCCTAGCGGGGGGGCGCAATGAGCAGTTCTTC.

There are many counts of this clonotype. The V call is TRBV20-1, the J call TRBJ1-1; no firm D call. Germline V gene data show CDR1 as DFQATT and CDR2 as SNEGSKA (reference sequence). The CDR3 is 12 amino acids. The V gene lost 0 bases and the J gene lost 9 bases, with 11 bases spanning the gap. CDR3 protein: CSARDMGGKAFF. In DNA form, the CDR3 reads TGCAGTGCTAGAGATATGGGAGGGAAAGCTTTCTTT.

This rearrangement joins TRBV6-2 or TRBV6-3 to TRBJ1-1, with D possibly being TRBD1 (5 bases). The CDR3 covers 15 residues. The germline V gene has CDR1 MNHEY and CDR2 SVGEGT. Trimming took 6 bases from V and 8 from J, leaving 22 bases between them. This chain's CDR3 is CASSNNLLRAGEAFF. The DNA for the CDR3 is TGTGCCAGCAGCAACAATCTACTCAGGGCAGGAGAAGCTTTCTTT.

This clonotype came up many times. V and J are TRBV27 and TRBJ2-7; D uncertain. The germline V gene has CDR1 MNHEY and CDR2 SMNVEV (reference sequence). Trimming took off 5 bases at V and 3 bases at J, with 23 bases between the two ends. There are 17 residues in the CDR3. CDR3 bases: TGTGCCAGCAGTCCGGGCCCCCCGATAATCCGAATCTACGAGCAGTACTTC. This sequence encodes CASSPGPPIIRIYEQYF.

This clonotype was observed at least ten times. J is TRBJ2-3 and V is TRBV28, with 9 bases aligning to TRBD2. There are 16 residues in the CDR3. V lost 2 bases, J lost 2 bases, and 5 bases stayed unmatched. The germline V gene has CDR1 MDHEN and CDR2 SYDVKM. The CDR3 protein is CASSLVSSGDTDTQYF. In nucleotides, the CDR3 is TGTGCCAGCAGTTTAGTCTCTAGCGGGGACACAGATACGCAGTATTTT.

This clonotype has a count of ten or more. This chain connects TRBV5-1 to TRBJ2-1; D is perhaps TRBD1 (5 bases). This CDR3 spans 15 amino acids. V was trimmed by 6 bases and J by 7 bases, leaving 20 bases between them. The germline gives CDR1 SGHRS, CDR2 YFSETQ. CDR3 sequence (DNA): TGCGCCAGCAACTGGGGCGGCGGTTCTGGGAATGAGCAGTTCTTC. This translates into CASNWGGGSGNEQFF. Variable domain in full (rest from reference TRBV5-1 and TRBJ2-1): KAGVTQTPRYLIKTRGQQVTLSCSPISGHRSVSWYQQTPGQGLQFLFEYFSETQRNKGNFPGRFSGRQFSNSRSEMNVSTLELGDSALYLCASNWGGGSGNEQFFGPGTRLTVL.

This clonotype was seen ten or more times. The CDR3 here is CASSQGRGGQRETQYF. Written as DNA, the CDR3 is TGTGCCAGCAGCCAAGGCCGGGGGGGCCAAAGGGAGACCCAGTACTTC. V is TRBV14 and J is TRBJ2-5; TRBD2 matches 8 bases. The J segment lost 5 bases and the V segment lost 1 base, leaving 9 bases of the junction unmatched. This CDR3 contains 16 residues. The V gene's germline CDR1 is SGHDN and CDR2 FVKESK.

This clonotype was observed at least ten times. The chain carries TRBV4-1 and TRBJ1-2; 8 nucleotides match TRBD1. The CDR3 runs 15 residues. With 6 bases clipped from V and 3 bases from J, the junction kept 9 bases outside the gene matches. The germline V gene encodes CDR1 MGHRA and CDR2 YSYEKL. As DNA, the CDR3 is TGCGCCAGCAGACCTCAGGGGGCCGTTGACTATGGCTACACCTTC. Translated: CASRPQGAVDYGYTF.

This clonotype was detected many times. The chain's CDR3 is CASSPQLNTEAFF. CDR3 in DNA: TGTGCCAGCAGCCCTCAACTGAACACTGAAGCTTTCTTT. The gene calls are TRBV7-2 and TRBJ1-1; D uncertain. The CDR3 length is 13 residues. CDR1 and CDR2 from the germline V gene are SGHTA and FQGNSA. V was trimmed by 5 bases and J by 0 bases, leaving 7 bases between them.

V usage is TRBV29-1 and J usage is TRBJ2-5, with D perhaps matching TRBD2 (6 bases). This CDR3 is 13 amino acids long. Deletions cut 5 bases from V and 1 base from J, with 11 bases between. Looked up from germline, CDR1 is SQVTM and CDR2 is ANQGSEA. CDR3 coding DNA: TGCAGCGTTCCGGGGGTGGGCCAAGAGACCCAGTACTTC. Residues: CSVPGVGQETQYF.

CDR3 sequence: CTCSSLGLAGAPGDEQFF. The CDR3 nucleotides are TGTACCTGCAGTTCTTTGGGACTAGCGGGGGCCCCTGGGGATGAGCAGTTCTTC. This sequence joins TRBV2 and TRBJ2-1; 14 nucleotides agree with TRBD2. This CDR3 has 18 amino acids. Germline assignment: CDR1 SNHLY and CDR2 FYNNEI.

At least ten counts were recorded for this clonotype. The chain employs TRBV5-6 and TRBJ1-1; weak D call: TRBD1 (6 bases). Germline V gives CDR1 SGHDT, CDR2 YYEEEE. The CDR3 is 15 amino acids. The V gene lost 3 bases and the J gene lost 1 base, with 13 bases spanning the gap. DNA for the CDR3: TGTGCCAGCAGCTCCCAGGACAGAAGGAACACTGAAGCTTTCTTT. Protein: CASSSQDRRNTEAFF.

This clonotype was detected many times. V is TRBV27 and J is TRBJ2-7, with 7 positions matching TRBD1. The length of the CDR3 is 15 residues. The trim removed 5 bases at V and 3 bases at J, leaving 10 bases unmatched. CDR1 MNHEY and CDR2 SMNVEV come from the germline V gene (reference sequence). The CDR3 nucleotides are TGTGCCAGCAGTCCCCGGAGACAGGGTCTCTACGAGCAGTACTTC. This gives the protein CASSPRRQGLYEQYF.

This clonotype appeared many times. J is TRBJ2-1 and V is TRBV11-2; D gene unclear. CDR1 is SGHAT, CDR2 FQNNGV, per germline. The CDR3 runs 16 residues. Trimming stripped 2 bases from V and 2 bases from J, with 13 bases between. The CDR3 sequence is CASSLTVLLAYNEQFF. CDR3 nucleotide sequence: TGTGCCAGCAGCTTAACGGTTCTCCTAGCCTACAATGAGCAGTTCTTC.

This clonotype was detected many times. The chain employs TRBV7-6 and TRBJ2-3; no firm D call. V was pared by 2 bases and J by 1 base, with 7 bases between. The CDR3 is 14 amino acids. In germline, CDR1 is SGHVS, CDR2 FNYEAQ. The CDR3 is CASSLPPGTDTQYF. CDR3 bases: TGTGCCAGCAGCTTACCACCTGGCACAGATACGCAGTATTTT.

This clonotype was found many times. This rearrangement joins TRBV6-5 to TRBJ1-1; no reliable D call. V was clipped by 7 bases and J by 7 bases, with 10 bases between them. The CDR3 extends over 11 amino acids. The V gene's germline CDR1 is MNHEY and CDR2 SVGAGI. Here the CDR3 reads CASNRGYEAFF. CDR3 nucleotide sequence: TGTGCCAGCAATAGAGGGTATGAAGCTTTCTTT.

This chain uses TRBV12-3 or TRBV12-4 with TRBJ1-2; TRBD1 matches 8 bases. After removal of 0 bases from V and 6 bases from J, the junction contained 0 bases not matched to a gene. CDR3 length equals 13 residues. Here the CDR3 reads CASSLATGDGYTF. The CDR3 DNA sequence: TGTGCCAGCAGTTTAGCGACAGGGGATGGCTACACCTTC.

This clonotype showed up just a few times. The rearrangement uses TRBV5-1 and TRBJ2-7, with 8 bases identical to TRBD1. This CDR3 contains 18 residues. After removal of 1 base from V and 1 base from J, the junction contained 13 bases not matched to a gene. CDR1 is SGHRS, CDR2 YFSETQ, per germline. CDR3 in amino acids: CASSLLGWARTGSYEQYF. The CDR3, as DNA: TGCGCCAGCAGCTTGTTGGGCTGGGCGAGGACAGGGTCCTACGAGCAGTACTTC.

Only a few counts were recorded for this clonotype. It is likely a read error, because the conserved phenylalanine at the end of the CDR3 is missing. The rearrangement joins TRBV6-1 to TRBJ1-1; 7 positions match TRBD1. This CDR3 has 15 amino acids. V gave up 7 bases and J gave up 6 bases; unmatched junction bases: 14. The V gene's germline CDR1 is MNHNS and CDR2 SASEGT. The CDR3 spells CASTDTGDGYAEAFL. Written as DNA, the CDR3 is TGTGCCAGCACCGATACAGGGGACGGGTACGCTGAAGCTTTCCTT.

This rearrangement joins TRBV12-3 or TRBV12-4 to TRBJ2-7; unclear D gene. Trimming shortened V by 6 bases and J by 3 bases, and 18 bases separated the two germline ends. CDR3 length equals 15 residues. The CDR3 region has the DNA TGTGCCAGCAGGGGGTTACATAAACTAAGCTACGAGCAGTACTTC. Encoded protein: CASRGLHKLSYEQYF.

This clonotype was recorded many times. J is TRBJ1-4 and V is TRBV20-1, with a weak D call TRBD1 (5 bases). Germline V lookup: CDR1 DFQATT, CDR2 SNEGSKA (reference sequence). The CDR3 totals 15 residues. V was shortened by 2 bases and J by 8 bases, with 18 bases between the two germline ends. CDR3 DNA sequence: TGCAGTGCTAGACCCGGGGGTATCATCGGGGAAAAACTGTTTTTT. It specifies CSARPGGIIGEKLFF.

This clonotype appeared many times. The V and J genes are TRBV20-1 and TRBJ1-5; D is undetermined. The germline CDR1 and CDR2 sequences are DFQATT and SNEGSKA (reference sequence). The CDR3 covers 13 residues. Trimming stripped 2 bases from V and 3 bases from J, with 8 bases between. The CDR3, as DNA: TGCAGTGCTAGACGGGGAGACAATCAGCCCCAGCATTTT. It translates to CSARRGDNQPQHF.